A selection of T cell receptor beta chains follows, all from one sample in a study of cytomegalovirus exposure and HLA in healthy donors. Sequenced by immunoSEQ multiplex PCR; TCRdb stores in-frame clones only, minus some. The table shows about 250,000 clones, with roughly 70% occurring only once. Material for sequencing was PBMCs. These receptors were taken from a female donor in good health and CMV-seronegative. Both conserved end residues are part of each CDR3. The D gene is left open where the match is weak. Size tells how often a clone was seen (once, few, many) or the class of an expanded clone, and some rows leave it out.

j_gene: TRBJ2-1
v_gene: TRBV29-1
abundance: few
d_gene: -
CDR3nt: TGCAGCGTTGAGATTTTAGAAGTCAATGAGCAGTTCTTC
CDR3aa: CSVEILEVNEQFF

j_gene: TRBJ2-4
v_gene: TRBV9
abundance: -
d_gene: TRBD1
CDR3nt: TGTGCCAGCAGCGTAGGGACAGGCCTAGCCAAAAACATTCAGTACTTC
CDR3aa: CASSVGTGLAKNIQYF

j_gene: TRBJ1-1
v_gene: TRBV29-1
abundance: -
d_gene: -
CDR3nt: TGCAGCGTTCCCATGAACACTGAAGCTTTCTTT
CDR3aa: CSVPMNTEAFF

j_gene: TRBJ2-7
v_gene: TRBV2
abundance: -
d_gene: TRBD1
CDR3nt: TGTGCCGGCTCCGGGACAGGTCTCCGAGGAAGCTCCTACGAGCAGTACTTC
CDR3aa: CAGSGTGLRGSSYEQYF

j_gene: TRBJ2-7
v_gene: TRBV7-6
abundance: -
d_gene: TRBD1
CDR3nt: TGTGCCAGCAGCTTCCGGACAGGGCCTCGGCTGTCCTACGAGCAGTACTTC
CDR3aa: CASSFRTGPRLSYEQYF

j_gene: TRBJ2-7
v_gene: TRBV10-3
abundance: -
d_gene: TRBD2
CDR3nt: TGTGCCATCAGTGAAGCGGGAGCCTCTACAGAGCAGTACTTC
CDR3aa: CAISEAGASTEQYF

j_gene: TRBJ2-5
v_gene: TRBV2
abundance: -
d_gene: TRBD1
CDR3nt: TGTGCCAGCAGTTACCGGGACAGGGAAGAGACCCAGTACTTC
CDR3aa: CASSYRDREETQYF

j_gene: TRBJ2-7
v_gene: TRBV4-2
abundance: -
d_gene: TRBD2
CDR3nt: TGTGCCAGCAGCCCAGGACTAGCGGTCTCCTACGAGCAGTACTTC
CDR3aa: CASSPGLAVSYEQYF

j_gene: TRBJ1-4
v_gene: TRBV4-1
abundance: -
d_gene: -
CDR3nt: TGCGCCAGCAGCCAAGTTTCGCAGGGGCCCAATGAAAAACTGTTTTTT
CDR3aa: CASSQVSQGPNEKLFF

j_gene: TRBJ2-2
v_gene: TRBV10-1
abundance: -
d_gene: -
CDR3nt: TGCGCCAGCAGTGACGGCGGAGGGCTTAGGACCGGGGAGCTGTTTTTT
CDR3aa: CASSDGGGLRTGELFF

j_gene: TRBJ2-5
v_gene: TRBV18
abundance: -
d_gene: TRBD2
CDR3nt: TGTGCCAGCTGCCACGGGGGGGATGGGGAGACCCAGTACTTC
CDR3aa: CASCHGGDGETQYF

j_gene: TRBJ2-1
v_gene: TRBV5-1
abundance: few
d_gene: TRBD2
CDR3nt: TGCGCCAGCAGCTTGGACTCTCTAGGGACTAGAGGCAATGAGCAGTTCTTC
CDR3aa: CASSLDSLGTRGNEQFF

j_gene: TRBJ2-1
v_gene: TRBV7-6
abundance: -
d_gene: TRBD2
CDR3nt: TGTGCCAGCAGCTTAGCCCCTAGCGGGAGGAATGAGCAGTTCTTC
CDR3aa: CASSLAPSGRNEQFF

j_gene: TRBJ2-7
v_gene: TRBV4-2
abundance: -
d_gene: -
CDR3nt: TGTGCCAGCAGCCAAGTGTTAGCGGCATACGAGCAGTACTTC
CDR3aa: CASSQVLAAYEQYF

j_gene: TRBJ2-7
v_gene: TRBV6-6
abundance: -
d_gene: TRBD2
CDR3nt: TGTGCCAGCAGTTCACTAGCGGGAGGTGTCGAGCAGTACTTC
CDR3aa: CASSSLAGGVEQYF

j_gene: TRBJ2-3
v_gene: TRBV7-8
abundance: -
d_gene: TRBD1
CDR3nt: TGTGCCAGCAGCCGACAGGGCCGAAGGGGAGTTAGCACAGATACGCAGTATTTT
CDR3aa: CASSRQGRRGVSTDTQYF

j_gene: TRBJ2-1
v_gene: TRBV11-2
abundance: -
d_gene: TRBD2
CDR3nt: TGTGCCAGCAGCTTAGATCTAGCGGGAGGGCAAAATGAGCAGTTCTTC
CDR3aa: CASSLDLAGGQNEQFF

j_gene: TRBJ2-1
v_gene: TRBV7-3
abundance: -
d_gene: TRBD2
CDR3nt: TGTGCCAGCAGCCCGGGACTAGCGGTCTCCTACAATGAGCAGTTCTTC
CDR3aa: CASSPGLAVSYNEQFF

j_gene: TRBJ2-2
v_gene: TRBV14
abundance: -
d_gene: TRBD1
CDR3nt: TGTGCCAGCAGCCTTCTCGGACAGGGGGCGAACACCGGGGAGCTGTTTTTT
CDR3aa: CASSLLGQGANTGELFF

j_gene: TRBJ1-1
v_gene: TRBV30
abundance: -
d_gene: -
CDR3nt: TGTGCCTGGAGTGTACAGGGACAAGCTTTCTTT
CDR3aa: CAWSVQGQAFF

j_gene: TRBJ2-7
v_gene: TRBV10-3
abundance: -
d_gene: -
CDR3nt: TGTGCCATCAGGCCCCTTTTCGGGGGCTACGAGCAGTACTTC
CDR3aa: CAIRPLFGGYEQYF

j_gene: TRBJ2-3
v_gene: TRBV6-4
abundance: -
d_gene: -
CDR3nt: TGTGCCAGCAGCCCCGGGCAGGGGAGTAGAACAGATACGCAGTATTTT
CDR3aa: CASSPGQGSRTDTQYF

j_gene: TRBJ2-1
v_gene: TRBV27
abundance: -
d_gene: -
CDR3nt: TGTGCCAGCAGTTTATGGCGCGGGAATTATTACAATGAGCAGTTCTTC
CDR3aa: CASSLWRGNYYNEQFF